These 17 T cell receptor beta chains were all obtained from the same sample, sequenced in a study of T cells in Graves' hyperthyroidism and ophthalmopathy. Amplification targeted TCR beta CDR3 regions from RNA transcripts. A first-round RT-PCR of the TCR CDR3 used the HTBI primer set. TCRdb re-analysed the multiplex PCR reads in MiXCR, keeping a single row per CDR3 protein. This sample has about 640,000 distinct CDR3 sequences, with less than 25% found just once. The specimen sequenced was blood. These receptors all stem from a man aged 25 to 40 with Graves' ophthalmopathy.

To note about this clonotype: This may be a read error, as it is one base from a much larger clone. The chain is built from TRBV4-3 and TRBJ2-1, with 7 bases identical to TRBD2. This CDR3 is 16 amino acids long. Germline V CDR1 and CDR2: LGHNA, YSLEER. The CDR3 loop is CASSQEFGRRTYEQLF. The CDR3 DNA follows: TGCGCCAGCAGCCAAGAATTCGGGAGGAGAACGTATGAGCAGCTCTTC.

The rearrangement joins TRBV5-1 to TRBJ1-4; D gene ambiguous. V lost 4 bases to trimming and J lost 3 bases, with 13 bases between them. Germline assignment: CDR1 SGHRS and CDR2 YFSETQ. CDR3 length: 15 amino acids. CDR3 region: CASSPGGLANEKLFF. CDR3 nucleotides: TGCGCCAGCAGCCCAGGCGGGCTAGCTAATGAAAAACTGTTTTTT.

Ten or more counts support this clonotype. This chain links TRBV30 with TRBJ1-2; D is perhaps TRBD1 (5 bases). The CDR3 has 12 amino acids. Germline V gene sequence: CDR1 GTSNPN, CDR2 SVGIG (reference sequence). Between the trimmed V and J ends, which lost 1 base and 6 bases, there was a span of 9 bases. The CDR3 region has the DNA TGTGCCTGGAGTGGGGGCGCCGATGGCTACACCTTC. Its translation: CAWSGGADGYTF.

This clonotype was recorded a few times. The J gene is TRBJ2-7, the V gene TRBV20-1; D ambiguous. The CDR3 is made up of 11 amino acids. CDR1 is DFQATT, CDR2 SNEGSKA, per germline (reference sequence). The V gene lost 1 base and the J gene lost 7 bases, with 8 bases spanning the gap. CDR3 DNA: TGCAGTGCTAGAGGGGCAAGGGAGCAGTACTTC. This encodes CSARGAREQYF.

This clonotype was detected many times. The chain carries TRBV10-3 and TRBJ1-1; 8 nucleotides match TRBD1. V gave up 3 bases and J gave up 1 base; unmatched junction bases: 1. The germline V gene encodes CDR1 ENHRY and CDR2 SYGVKD. The CDR3 totals 14 residues. CDR3 protein: CAISDGTGNTEAFF. The CDR3 nucleotides are TGTGCCATCAGTGACGGGACAGGGAACACTGAAGCTTTCTTT.

The table lists this clonotype with many counts. This chain connects TRBV6-2 or TRBV6-3 to TRBJ1-1, with D possibly being TRBD1 (5 bases). Germline loops: CDR1 MNHEY, CDR2 SVGEGT. Trimming took 6 bases from V and 4 from J, leaving 15 bases between them. CDR3 length: 14 amino acids. The CDR3 region is CASSSAGTLTEAFF. CDR3 in DNA: TGTGCCAGCAGCTCGGCCGGGACCCTCACTGAAGCTTTCTTT.

V gene TRBV30 combines with J gene TRBJ2-2; D perhaps matches TRBD1 (5 bases). Germline lookup yields CDR1 GTSNPN and CDR2 SVGIG (reference sequence). The V end lost 1 base, the J end lost 3 bases, and 9 bases lay between the germline ends. This CDR3 contains 14 residues. The CDR3 protein is CAWSGQPHTGELFF. CDR3 DNA: TGTGCCTGGAGTGGACAGCCACACACCGGGGAGCTGTTTTTT.

This clonotype occurred many times. The chain recombines TRBV7-8 with TRBJ2-7, with D perhaps given as TRBD1 or TRBD2 (5 bases each). Germline CDR1 is SGHVS and CDR2 is FQNEAQ. Trimming cost V 2 bases and J 2 bases, with 13 bases left between them. CDR3 length: 15 amino acids. The CDR3 DNA follows: TGTGCCAGCAGCTTAAGCAGGGACCAGACCTACGAGCAGTACTTC. Translating it yields CASSLSRDQTYEQYF.

The table lists this clonotype with a few counts. The CDR3 DNA sequence: TGTGCCAGCAGCGTGGGACTAAGCACAGATACGCAGTATTTT. Residues: CASSVGLSTDTQYF. The chain joins TRBV9 to TRBJ2-3; 7 bases are a match to TRBD2. The germline V gene encodes CDR1 SGDLS and CDR2 YYNGEE. This CDR3 spans 14 amino acids. The junction had 0 bases not matched to a gene; V was cut back by 2 bases and J by 0 bases.

This clonotype was seen ten or more times. This rearrangement joins TRBV11-2 to TRBJ1-4; the D gene is possibly TRBD1 (6 bases). Trimming removed 3 bases at V and 8 bases at J, with 13 bases between. The CDR3 has 14 amino acids. CDR1 and CDR2 from the germline V gene are SGHAT and FQNNGV. The CDR3 sequence: CASSLSHQGEKLFF. As DNA, the CDR3 is TGTGCCAGCAGCTTGAGCCATCAGGGGGAAAAACTGTTTTTT.

The sample holds many counts of this clonotype. The chain carries TRBV6-2 or TRBV6-3 and TRBJ1-5; TRBD1 aligns across 10 bases. The J segment lost 5 bases and the V segment lost 4 bases, leaving 8 bases of the junction unmatched. This CDR3 spans 16 amino acids. Germline CDR1 MNHEY, CDR2 SVGEGT. CDR3 in amino acids: CASSFPSGTGDQPQHF. The CDR3 bases are TGTGCCAGCAGTTTCCCTTCCGGGACAGGGGATCAGCCCCAGCATTTT.

The chain links TRBV5-1 to TRBJ2-1, with TRBD1 matching 11 bases. J lost 8 bases, V lost 3 bases, and 7 bases had no gene match. Germline assignment: CDR1 SGHRS and CDR2 YFSETQ. The CDR3 is 15 residues long. The CDR3 DNA reads as TGCGCCAGCAGCTCCGGGACAGGGGGGTTCGATGAGCAGTTCTTC. It codes for CASSSGTGGFDEQFF.

This clonotype was seen a few times. Written as DNA, the CDR3 is TGTGCCAGCAGCCAAGTCAGGACTAGCGGCGCAGATACGCAGTATTTT. It codes for CASSQVRTSGADTQYF. The gene calls are TRBV3-1 and TRBJ2-3, with TRBD2 matching over 10 bases. V lost 1 base to trimming and J lost 4 bases; unmatched junction nucleotides: 5. CDR3 length: 16 residues. Germline V gene lookup returns CDR1 LGHDT and CDR2 YNNKEL (reference sequence).

The chain uses TRBV20-1 and TRBJ2-1; 10 nucleotides match TRBD2. The CDR3 is 13 residues long. Germline V CDR1 and CDR2: DFQATT, SNEGSKA (reference sequence). CDR3 sequence: CSLGTSDYNEQFF. The CDR3 region has the DNA TGCAGCCTCGGGACTAGCGATTACAATGAGCAGTTCTTC.

In its sample, this clonotype was seen a few times. This chain links TRBV6-5 with TRBJ1-1; TRBD1 agrees at 7 bases. CDR1 is MNHEY and CDR2 is SVGAGI in the germline V gene. The CDR3 is made up of 16 amino acids. With V trimmed by 2 bases and J by 5 bases, 11 bases remained unmatched. Written as DNA, the CDR3 is TGTGCCAGCAGTTACCTAGTCATGGCAGGGGGTACTGAAGCTTTCTTT. Amino acids: CASSYLVMAGGTEAFF.

This clonotype has only a few counts. This chain joins TRBV12-3 or TRBV12-4 and TRBJ1-2; the D is unclear. The CDR3 is 13 amino acids. V gave up 1 base and J gave up 6 bases, with 9 bases separating them. The CDR3 loop reads CASSLDRKHGYTF. The CDR3 DNA follows: TGTGCCAGCAGTTTAGACAGAAAACATGGCTACACCTTC.

The chain has TRBV29-1 and TRBJ2-3; 10 bases line up with TRBD1. From germline, CDR1 is SQVTM and CDR2 ANQGSEA. V was clipped by 6 bases and J by 5 bases; unmatched bases: 5. The CDR3 spans 13 residues. CDR3 DNA: TGCAGCGTACAAAGGGACAGGGGAGATACGCAGTATTTT. Residues: CSVQRDRGDTQYF.